Below, 2 T cell receptor beta chains from the same sample are listed, as sequenced in a study of cytomegalovirus exposure and HLA in healthy donors. 13 Jbeta primers and 60 Vbeta primers were used for the PCR. The protocol was immunoSEQ multiplex PCR, while the TCRdb copy is restricted to in-frame clones and leaves out a portion. The sample contains over 200,000 clones, 77% of which appear only once. Sequencing was performed on PBMCs. The receptors were sampled from a woman aged 55-70 years in good health and CMV-seropositive.

This chain uses TRBV27 with TRBJ1-1, with 9 positions matching TRBD1. V trimming: 5 bases; J trimming: 1 base; junction bases outside the gene matches: 5. The CDR3 is 15 amino acids. CDR1 MNHEY and CDR2 SMNVEV come from the germline V gene (reference sequence). This chain's CDR3 is CASSIEQGANTEAFF. For the CDR3, the DNA is TGTGCCAGCAGTATAGAACAGGGGGCGAACACTGAAGCTTTCTTT.

This clone has more than one count but fewer than ten. This chain connects TRBV28 to TRBJ2-3; unclear D gene. The CDR3 is made up of 13 amino acids. The germline V gene encodes CDR1 MDHEN and CDR2 SYDVKM. Trimming left V 5 bases short and J 1 base short, with 7 bases between. The CDR3 nucleotides are TGTGCCAGCAGTGGGCCAGGCACAGATACGCAGTATTTT. Its protein product is CASSGPGTDTQYF.